A selection of T cell receptor beta chains follows, all from one sample in a study of blood T cell repertoires in COVID-19. Some clones are missing from TCRdb's copy, which holds only in-frame ones; the method was immunoSEQ multiplex PCR. The table includes under 45,000 clones, approximately 89% detected once. The sample was peripheral blood. The receptors come from a human donor in a cohort sampled during active COVID-19. Both conserved end residues are part of each CDR3. The D gene is left open where the match is weak. Rows give clone size only sometimes, using once, few, many, or a class for an expanded clone.

v_gene: TRBV5-4
len: 14
abundance: .
j_gene: TRBJ2-7
d_gene: TRBD1
CDR3aa: CASSPSGGRGEQYF
CDR3nt: TGTGCCAGCAGCCCCTCAGGGGGAAGGGGCGAGCAGTACTTC

v_gene: TRBV5-1
len: 16
abundance: .
j_gene: TRBJ2-2
d_gene: .
CDR3aa: CASSLAAGHGTGELFF
CDR3nt: TGCGCCAGCAGCTTGGCTGCAGGGCACGGCACCGGGGAGCTGTTTTTT

v_gene: TRBV12-3/TRBV12-4
len: 13
abundance: .
j_gene: TRBJ2-1
d_gene: .
CDR3aa: CASSPDSYNEQFF
CDR3nt: TGTGCCAGCAGTCCGGACTCTTACAATGAGCAGTTCTTC

v_gene: TRBV3-1/TRBV3-2
len: 16
abundance: .
j_gene: TRBJ2-3
d_gene: TRBD2
CDR3aa: CASSPSSGLSTDTQYF
CDR3nt: TGTGCCAGCAGCCCTTCTAGCGGCCTTAGCACAGATACGCAGTATTTT

v_gene: TRBV3-1/TRBV3-2
len: 13
abundance: .
j_gene: TRBJ1-1
d_gene: .
CDR3aa: CASSQVIGGKAFF
CDR3nt: TGTGCCAGCAGCCAAGTTATCGGGGGTAAAGCTTTCTTT

v_gene: TRBV6-6
len: 16
abundance: .
j_gene: TRBJ2-3
d_gene: TRBD2
CDR3aa: CASSGLGGGSTDTQYF
CDR3nt: TGTGCCAGCAGTGGCCTGGGCGGGGGTAGCACAGATACGCAGTATTTT

v_gene: TRBV28
len: 15
abundance: .
j_gene: TRBJ2-5
d_gene: .
CDR3aa: CASSLDYRVMETQYF
CDR3nt: TGTGCCAGCAGCCTAGACTACAGGGTAATGGAGACCCAGTACTTC

v_gene: TRBV30
len: 14
abundance: .
j_gene: TRBJ2-5
d_gene: TRBD2
CDR3aa: CASSGPAGAETQYF
CDR3nt: TGTGCCTCCAGTGGGCCAGCGGGAGCCGAGACCCAGTACTTC

v_gene: TRBV18
len: 13
abundance: .
j_gene: TRBJ2-2
d_gene: .
CDR3aa: CASSPRNDPELFF
CDR3nt: TGTGCCAGCTCACCCAGGAACGACCCGGAGCTGTTTTTT

v_gene: TRBV27
len: 14
abundance: .
j_gene: TRBJ1-5
d_gene: TRBD1
CDR3aa: CASSYRGGNQPQHF
CDR3nt: TGTGCCAGCAGTTACAGGGGTGGCAATCAGCCCCAGCATTTT

v_gene: TRBV6-2/TRBV6-3
len: 16
abundance: .
j_gene: TRBJ2-1
d_gene: .
CDR3aa: CASSTSDSSSYNEQFF
CDR3nt: TGTGCCAGCAGTACGTCCGACTCGAGCTCCTACAATGAGCAGTTCTTC

v_gene: TRBV7-3
len: 13
abundance: few
j_gene: TRBJ1-1
d_gene: TRBD1
CDR3aa: CASRLTGGTEAFF
CDR3nt: TGTGCCAGCAGACTGACAGGGGGCACTGAAGCTTTCTTT

v_gene: TRBV7-2
len: 16
abundance: .
j_gene: TRBJ2-2
d_gene: TRBD2
CDR3aa: CASSLSLAGVGGELFF
CDR3nt: TGTGCCAGCAGCTTATCTCTAGCGGGAGTTGGCGGGGAGCTGTTTTTT

v_gene: TRBV13
len: 12
abundance: .
j_gene: TRBJ1-2
d_gene: .
CDR3aa: CASSTRRASYTF
CDR3nt: TGTGCCAGCAGCACCCGCAGGGCTTCCTACACCTTC

v_gene: TRBV27
len: 16
abundance: once
j_gene: TRBJ1-1
d_gene: .
CDR3aa: CASSLRSGAWNTEAFF
CDR3nt: TGTGCCAGCAGTTTGAGGTCAGGGGCCTGGAACACTGAAGCTTTCTTT

v_gene: TRBV11-2
len: 15
abundance: .
j_gene: TRBJ2-3
d_gene: TRBD2
CDR3aa: CASSPSGLVTDTQYF
CDR3nt: TGTGCCAGCAGCCCTAGCGGGTTGGTCACAGATACGCAGTATTTT

v_gene: TRBV5-5
len: 17
abundance: .
j_gene: TRBJ2-7
d_gene: TRBD1
CDR3aa: CASSLSWGQVPSYEQYF
CDR3nt: TGTGCCAGCAGCTTGAGTTGGGGACAGGTACCTTCCTACGAGCAGTACTTC

v_gene: TRBV7-2
len: 16
abundance: .
j_gene: TRBJ2-1
d_gene: .
CDR3aa: CASRLTGTSSYNEQFF
CDR3nt: TGTGCCAGCAGACTTACCGGGACATCCTCCTACAATGAGCAGTTCTTC

v_gene: TRBV7-2
len: 15
abundance: .
j_gene: TRBJ1-2
d_gene: TRBD1
CDR3aa: CASIHPAGGSYGYTF
CDR3nt: TGTGCCAGCATCCATCCCGCAGGGGGAAGCTATGGCTACACCTTC